This TCR beta chain was retrieved from a study of T cells in Graves' hyperthyroidism and ophthalmopathy. This CDR3 has 16 residues. V was clipped by 7 bases and J by 5 bases, with 23 bases between them. Germline assignment: CDR1 SNHLY and CDR2 FYNNEI. The TCR beta CDR3 regions underwent amplification using RNA transcripts as the source. In the first-round RT-PCR of the TCR CDR3, the HTBI primer set was used. TCRdb itself ran the multiplex PCR reads through MiXCR, one entry per CDR3 protein. The profile shows approximately 600,000 distinct CDR3 sequences, under 20% of them singletons. Only a few counts were recorded for this clonotype.

The chain has TRBV2 and TRBJ2-5; D is undetermined. The source is a woman younger than 45 with Graves' hyperthyroidism. Sequencing was done on a sample of blood. CDR3 sequence: CASITLPGPLGETQYF. In DNA, the CDR3 is TGTGCCAGCATCACCCTCCCCGGGCCCCTCGGGGAGACCCAGTACTTC.